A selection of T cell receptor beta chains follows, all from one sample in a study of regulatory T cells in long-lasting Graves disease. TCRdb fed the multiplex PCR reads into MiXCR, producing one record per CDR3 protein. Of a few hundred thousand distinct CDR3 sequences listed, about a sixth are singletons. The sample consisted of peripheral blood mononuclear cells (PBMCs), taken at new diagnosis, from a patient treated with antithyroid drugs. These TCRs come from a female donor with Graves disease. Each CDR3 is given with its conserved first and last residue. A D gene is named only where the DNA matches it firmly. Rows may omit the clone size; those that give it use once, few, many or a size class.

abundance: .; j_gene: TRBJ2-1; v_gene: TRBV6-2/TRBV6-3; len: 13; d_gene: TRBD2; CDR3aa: CASRRERLTEQFF; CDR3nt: TGTGCCAGCAGGCGGGAGAGACTCACTGAGCAGTTCTTC
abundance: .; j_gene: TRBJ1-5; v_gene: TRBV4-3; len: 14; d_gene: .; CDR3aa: CASSQDAFSQPQHF; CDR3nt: TGCGCCAGCAGCCAAGATGCATTCAGTCAGCCCCAGCATTTT
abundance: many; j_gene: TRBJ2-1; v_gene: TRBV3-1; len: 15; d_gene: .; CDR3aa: CASSQVGLFAIEQFF; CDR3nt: TGTGCCAGCAGCCAAGTTGGACTCTTTGCAATTGAGCAGTTCTTC
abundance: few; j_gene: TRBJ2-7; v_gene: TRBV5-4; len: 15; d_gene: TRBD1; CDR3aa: CASSLRTGYRYEQYF; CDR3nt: TGTGCCAGCAGCTTGCGGACAGGTTATCGCTACGAGCAGTACTTC
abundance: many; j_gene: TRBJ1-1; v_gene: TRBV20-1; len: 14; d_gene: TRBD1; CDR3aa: CSARVTGVNTEAFF; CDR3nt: TGCAGTGCTCGAGTGACAGGGGTGAACACTGAAGCTTTCTTT
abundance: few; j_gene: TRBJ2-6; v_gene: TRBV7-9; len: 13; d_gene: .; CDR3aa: CASSGSGANVLTF; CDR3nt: TGTGCCAGCAGCGGATCTGGGGCCAACGTCCTGACTTTC
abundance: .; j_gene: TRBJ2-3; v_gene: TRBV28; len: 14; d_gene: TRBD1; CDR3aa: CASREDRAGDTQYF; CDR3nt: TGTGCCAGCAGGGAGGACAGGGCCGGAGATACGCAGTATTTT
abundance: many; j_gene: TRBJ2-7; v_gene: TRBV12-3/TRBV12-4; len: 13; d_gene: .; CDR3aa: CASSLSGVYEQYF; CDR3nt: TGTGCCAGCAGTTTATCGGGGGTATACGAGCAGTACTTC
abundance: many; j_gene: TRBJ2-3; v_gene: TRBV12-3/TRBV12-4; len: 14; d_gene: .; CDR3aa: CASSLTTTLDTQYF; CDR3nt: TGTGCCAGCAGTTTGACTACCACGCTGGATACGCAGTATTTT
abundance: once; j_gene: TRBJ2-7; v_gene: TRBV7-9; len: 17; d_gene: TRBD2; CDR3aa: CASSLAPLAGRGYEQYF; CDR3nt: TGTGCCAGCAGCTTAGCTCCCTTAGCGGGAAGGGGCTACGAGCAGTACTTC
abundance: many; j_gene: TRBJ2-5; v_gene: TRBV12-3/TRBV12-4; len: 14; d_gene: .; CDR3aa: CASRPGTFLETQYF; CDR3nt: TGTGCCAGCAGGCCCGGGACCTTTTTGGAGACCCAGTACTTC
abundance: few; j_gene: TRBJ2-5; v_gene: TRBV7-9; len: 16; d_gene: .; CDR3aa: CASSHFGPQGEETQYF; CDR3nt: TGTGCCAGCAGCCATTTCGGCCCACAGGGCGAAGAGACCCAGTACTTC
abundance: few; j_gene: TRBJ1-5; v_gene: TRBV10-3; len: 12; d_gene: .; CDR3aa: CAISQSNQPQHF; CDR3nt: TGTGCCATCAGTCAAAGCAATCAGCCCCAGCATTTT
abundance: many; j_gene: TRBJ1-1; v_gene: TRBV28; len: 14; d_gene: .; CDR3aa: CASSRSSAMAEAFF; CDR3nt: TGTGCCAGCAGCCGATCGTCCGCGATGGCTGAAGCTTTCTTT
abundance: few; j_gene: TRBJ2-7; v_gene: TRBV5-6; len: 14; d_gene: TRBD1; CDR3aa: CASSWTGGNYEQYF; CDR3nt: TGTGCCAGCAGCTGGACAGGGGGCAATTACGAGCAGTACTTC
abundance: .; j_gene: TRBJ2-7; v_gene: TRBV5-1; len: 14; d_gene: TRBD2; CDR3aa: CASSSGGGAYEQYF; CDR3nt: TGCGCCAGCAGCTCGGGGGGGGGGGCCTACGAGCAGTACTTC
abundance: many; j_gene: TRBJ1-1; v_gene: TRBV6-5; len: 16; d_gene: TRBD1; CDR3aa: CASSYSVGQGSTEAFF; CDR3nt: TGTGCCAGCAGTTACTCGGTAGGACAGGGGAGCACTGAAGCTTTCTTT
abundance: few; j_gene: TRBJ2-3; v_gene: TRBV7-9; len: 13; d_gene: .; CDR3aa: CASNLERRDTQYF; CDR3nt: TGTGCCAGCAACCTGGAGCGGCGGGATACGCAGTATTTT
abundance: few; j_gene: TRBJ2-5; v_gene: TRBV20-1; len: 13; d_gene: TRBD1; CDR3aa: CSARTGVRETQYF; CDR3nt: TGCAGTGCTAGAACAGGGGTACGAGAGACCCAGTACTTC
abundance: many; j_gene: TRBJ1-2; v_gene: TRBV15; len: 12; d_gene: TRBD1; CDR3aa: CATGQGHYGYTF; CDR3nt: TGTGCCACCGGACAGGGGCATTATGGCTACACCTTC
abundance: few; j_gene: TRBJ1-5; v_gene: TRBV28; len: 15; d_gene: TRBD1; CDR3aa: CASSLYGTGGEAQHF; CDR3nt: TGTGCCAGCAGTTTGTACGGGACAGGGGGTGAGGCCCAGCATTTT
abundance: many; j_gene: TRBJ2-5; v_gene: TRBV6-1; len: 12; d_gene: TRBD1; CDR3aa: CASSELTGGAYF; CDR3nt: TGTGCCAGCAGTGAACTGACAGGGGGCGCGTACTTC
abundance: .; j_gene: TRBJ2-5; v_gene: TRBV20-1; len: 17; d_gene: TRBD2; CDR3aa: CSARAPLAGGRLETQYF; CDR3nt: TGCAGTGCTAGAGCCCCTTTAGCGGGAGGGCGGTTAGAGACCCAGTACTTC
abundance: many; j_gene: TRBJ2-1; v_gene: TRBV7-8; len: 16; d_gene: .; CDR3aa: CASSLGGGAGVNEQFF; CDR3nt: TGTGCCAGCAGCTTAGGAGGGGGAGCGGGTGTCAATGAGCAGTTCTTC
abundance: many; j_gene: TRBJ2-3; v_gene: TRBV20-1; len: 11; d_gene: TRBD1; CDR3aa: CSATTGNTQYF; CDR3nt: TGCAGTGCAACGACAGGGAATACGCAGTATTTT
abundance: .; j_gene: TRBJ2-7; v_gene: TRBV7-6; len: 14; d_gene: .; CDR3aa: CASSARDRSYEQYF; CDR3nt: TGTGCCAGCAGCGCCCGGGACCGCTCCTACGAGCAGTACTTC
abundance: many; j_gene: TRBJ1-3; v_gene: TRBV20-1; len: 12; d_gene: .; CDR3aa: CSAKGHGNTIYF; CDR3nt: TGCAGTGCAAAGGGGCACGGAAACACCATATATTTT
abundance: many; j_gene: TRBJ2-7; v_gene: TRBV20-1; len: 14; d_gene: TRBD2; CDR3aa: CSAPGASGKGEQYF; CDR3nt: TGCAGTGCCCCCGGGGCTAGCGGGAAGGGCGAGCAGTACTTC
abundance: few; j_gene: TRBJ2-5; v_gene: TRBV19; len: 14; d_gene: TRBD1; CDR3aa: CASSLGDRGETQYF; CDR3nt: TGTGCCAGTAGTCTGGGAGACAGGGGAGAGACCCAGTACTTC
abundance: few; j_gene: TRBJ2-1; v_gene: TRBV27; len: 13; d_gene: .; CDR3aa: CASSLSWNNEQFF; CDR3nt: TGTGCCAGCAGTTTATCGTGGAACAATGAGCAGTTCTTC
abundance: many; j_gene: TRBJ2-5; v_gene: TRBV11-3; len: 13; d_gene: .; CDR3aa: CASSLEGWETQYF; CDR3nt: TGTGCCAGCAGCTTAGAAGGGTGGGAGACCCAGTACTTC
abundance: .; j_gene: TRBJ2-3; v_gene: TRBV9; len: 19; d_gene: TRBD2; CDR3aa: CASSVEGTSGRALTDTQYF; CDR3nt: TGTGCCAGCAGCGTAGAGGGGACTAGCGGGAGGGCCCTCACAGATACGCAGTATTTT
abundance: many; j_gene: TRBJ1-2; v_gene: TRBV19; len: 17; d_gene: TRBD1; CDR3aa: CASSTPRDRSTNYGYTF; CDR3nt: TGTGCCAGTAGTACCCCCCGGGACAGGTCAACTAACTATGGCTACACCTTC
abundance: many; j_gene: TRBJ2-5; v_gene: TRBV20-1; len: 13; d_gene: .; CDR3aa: CSARVTGPETQYF; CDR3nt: TGCAGTGCTAGAGTTACAGGGCCCGAGACCCAGTACTTC
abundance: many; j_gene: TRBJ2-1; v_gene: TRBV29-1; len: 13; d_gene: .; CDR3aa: CSVTRTGRHEQFF; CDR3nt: TGCAGCGTAACCCGTACGGGACGGCACGAGCAGTTCTTC
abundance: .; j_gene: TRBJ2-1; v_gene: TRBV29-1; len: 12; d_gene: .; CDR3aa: CSGATLYNEQFF; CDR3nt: TGCAGCGGCGCGACCTTATACAATGAGCAGTTCTTC
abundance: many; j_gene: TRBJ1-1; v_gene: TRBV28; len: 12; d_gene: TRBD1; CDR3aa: CASWDRNTEAFF; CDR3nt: TGTGCCAGCTGGGACAGGAACACTGAAGCTTTCTTT
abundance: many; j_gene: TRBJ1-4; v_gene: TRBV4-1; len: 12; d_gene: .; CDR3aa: CASSQEGGKLFF; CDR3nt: TGCGCCAGCAGCCAAGAAGGAGGAAAACTGTTTTTT
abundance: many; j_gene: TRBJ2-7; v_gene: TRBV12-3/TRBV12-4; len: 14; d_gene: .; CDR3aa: CASSWGLLSYEQYF; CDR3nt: TGTGCCAGCAGTTGGGGACTTCTCTCCTACGAGCAGTACTTC